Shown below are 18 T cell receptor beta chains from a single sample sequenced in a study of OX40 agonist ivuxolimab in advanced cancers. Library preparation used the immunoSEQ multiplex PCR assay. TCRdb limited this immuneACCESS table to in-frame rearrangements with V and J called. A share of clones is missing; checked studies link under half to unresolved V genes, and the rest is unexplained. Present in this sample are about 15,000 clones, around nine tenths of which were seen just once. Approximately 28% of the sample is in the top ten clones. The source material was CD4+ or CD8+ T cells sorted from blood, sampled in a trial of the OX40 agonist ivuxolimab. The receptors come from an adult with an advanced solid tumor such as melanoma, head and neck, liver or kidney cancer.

As DNA, the CDR3 is TGTGCCAGCAGCTTAGGGGACTGGGCGGGAGTCCAAGAGACCCAGTACTTC. Translated, it gives CASSLGDWAGVQETQYF. The V call is TRBV7-7, the J call TRBJ2-5; 7 positions agree with TRBD2. V dropped 1 base and J dropped 1; count of bases not matched to a gene: 9. CDR3 length: 17 amino acids. Germline V CDR1 and CDR2: SSHAT, FNYEAQ (reference sequence).

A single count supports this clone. CDR3 coding DNA: TGTGCCAGCAGTTACTTGAGACAGGGGGCTTATGAAAAACTGTTTTTT. It is translated as CASSYLRQGAYEKLFF. V and J are TRBV6-5 and TRBJ1-4; the match to TRBD1 covers 10 bases. With V trimmed by 1 base and J by 6 bases, 5 bases remained unmatched. This CDR3 contains 16 residues. CDR1 is MNHEY, CDR2 SVGAGI, per germline.

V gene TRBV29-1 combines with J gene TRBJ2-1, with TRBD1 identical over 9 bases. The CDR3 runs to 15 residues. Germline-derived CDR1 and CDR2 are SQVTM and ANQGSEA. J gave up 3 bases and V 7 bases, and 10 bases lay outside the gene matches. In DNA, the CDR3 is TGCAGCGCCGACATGGGGGACAGGGTCTACAATGAGCAGTTCTTC. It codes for CSADMGDRVYNEQFF.

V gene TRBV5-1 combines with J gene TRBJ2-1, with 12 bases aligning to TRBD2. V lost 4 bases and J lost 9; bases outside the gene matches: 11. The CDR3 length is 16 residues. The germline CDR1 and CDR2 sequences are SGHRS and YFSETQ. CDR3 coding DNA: TGCGCCAGCAGCCCTTTTCTAGCGGGGGGGTATGGTGAGCAGTTCTTC. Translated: CASSPFLAGGYGEQFF.

The CDR3 DNA follows: TGTGCCAGCAGTTTAGAGGACAATAACTCTGGAAACACCATATATTTT. Translation: CASSLEDNNSGNTIYF. The genes are TRBV28 and TRBJ1-3, with D possibly being TRBD1 (5 bases). The germline V gene encodes CDR1 MDHEN and CDR2 SYDVKM. This CDR3 spans 16 amino acids. The V gene lost 2 bases and the J gene lost 0 bases, with 11 bases spanning the gap.

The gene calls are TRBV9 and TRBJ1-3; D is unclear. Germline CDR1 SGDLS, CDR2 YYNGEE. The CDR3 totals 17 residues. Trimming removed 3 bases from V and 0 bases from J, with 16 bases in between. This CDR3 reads CASSGTGVHFSGNTIYF. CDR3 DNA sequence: TGTGCCAGCAGCGGGACCGGGGTACACTTCTCTGGAAACACCATATATTTT.

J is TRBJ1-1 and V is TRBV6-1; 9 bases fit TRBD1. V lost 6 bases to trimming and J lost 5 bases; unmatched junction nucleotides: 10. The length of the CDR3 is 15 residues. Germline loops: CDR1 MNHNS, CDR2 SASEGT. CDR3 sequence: CASSGGRTGVTEAFF. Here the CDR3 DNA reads TGTGCCAGCAGCGGGGGCAGGACAGGGGTAACTGAAGCTTTCTTT.

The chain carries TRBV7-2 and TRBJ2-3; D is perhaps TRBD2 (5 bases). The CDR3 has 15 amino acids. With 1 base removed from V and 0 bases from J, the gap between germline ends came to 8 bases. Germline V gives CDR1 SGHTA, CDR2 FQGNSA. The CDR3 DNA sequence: TGTGCCAGCAGCTTAGTTGAGCGGAGCACAGATACGCAGTATTTT. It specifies CASSLVERSTDTQYF.

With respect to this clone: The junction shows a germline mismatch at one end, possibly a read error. DNA of the CDR3: TGTGCCAGCTCCCCACCGGGCTACGAGCAGTACTTC. Encoded protein: CASSPPGYEQYF. This chain links TRBV18 with TRBJ2-7; D is unclear. The germline V gene encodes CDR1 KGHSH and CDR2 LQKENI. The CDR3 is 12 residues long.

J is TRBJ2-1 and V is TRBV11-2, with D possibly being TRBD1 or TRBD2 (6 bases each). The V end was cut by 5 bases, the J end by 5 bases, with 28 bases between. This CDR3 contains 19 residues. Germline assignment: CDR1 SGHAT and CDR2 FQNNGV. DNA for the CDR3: TGTGCCAGCAGCGAGCTAGAGGGGGGCGCGATCCAAGGAGACAATGAGCAGTTCTTC. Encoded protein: CASSELEGGAIQGDNEQFF.

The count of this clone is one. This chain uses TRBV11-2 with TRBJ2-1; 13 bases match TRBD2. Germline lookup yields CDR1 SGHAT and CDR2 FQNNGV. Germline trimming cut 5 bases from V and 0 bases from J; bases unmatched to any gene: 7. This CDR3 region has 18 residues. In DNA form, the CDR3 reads TGTGCCAGCAGCAAGGGACTAGCGGGACTTCGCTCCTACAATGAGCAGTTCTTC. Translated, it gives CASSKGLAGLRSYNEQFF.

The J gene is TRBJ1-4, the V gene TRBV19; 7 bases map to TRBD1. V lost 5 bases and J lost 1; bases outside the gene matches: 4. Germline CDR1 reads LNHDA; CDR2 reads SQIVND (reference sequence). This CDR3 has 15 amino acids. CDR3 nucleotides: TGTGCCAGTAGTGAGAGGACAGGAACTAATGAAAAACTGTTTTTT. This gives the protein CASSERTGTNEKLFF.

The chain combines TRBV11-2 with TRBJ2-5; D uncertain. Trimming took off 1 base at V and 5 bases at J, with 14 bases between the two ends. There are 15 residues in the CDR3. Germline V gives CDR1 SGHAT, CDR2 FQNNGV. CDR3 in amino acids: CASSLVRGNKETQYF. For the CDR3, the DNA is TGTGCCAGCAGCTTAGTACGCGGAAATAAGGAGACCCAGTACTTC.

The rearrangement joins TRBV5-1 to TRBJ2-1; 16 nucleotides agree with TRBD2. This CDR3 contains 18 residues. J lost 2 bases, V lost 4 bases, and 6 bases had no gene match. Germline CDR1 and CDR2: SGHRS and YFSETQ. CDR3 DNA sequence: TGCGCCAGCAGCCCAGGGACTAGCGGGAGGGGGCCCTACAATGAGCAGTTCTTC. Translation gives CASSPGTSGRGPYNEQFF.

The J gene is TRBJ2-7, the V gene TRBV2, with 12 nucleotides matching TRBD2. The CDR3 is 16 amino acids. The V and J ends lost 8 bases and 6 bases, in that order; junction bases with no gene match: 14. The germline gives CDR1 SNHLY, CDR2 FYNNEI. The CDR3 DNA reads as TGTGCCAGCGCGGGTGGGGGGCCGGGACTAGCGGGCGAGCAGTACTTC. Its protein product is CASAGGGPGLAGEQYF.

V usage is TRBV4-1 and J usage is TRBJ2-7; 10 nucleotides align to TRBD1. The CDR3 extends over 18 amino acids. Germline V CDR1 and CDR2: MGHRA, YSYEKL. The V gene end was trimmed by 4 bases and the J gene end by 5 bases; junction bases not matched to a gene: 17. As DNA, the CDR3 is TGCGCCAGCAGCCTTTCGCCGGGACAGGGGCTCTCCCTCGACGAGCAGTACTTC. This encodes CASSLSPGQGLSLDEQYF.

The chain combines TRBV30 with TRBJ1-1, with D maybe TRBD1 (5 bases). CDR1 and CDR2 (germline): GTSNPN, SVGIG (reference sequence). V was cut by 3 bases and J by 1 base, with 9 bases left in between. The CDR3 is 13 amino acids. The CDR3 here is CAWRAGGNTEAFF. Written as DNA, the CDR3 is TGTGCCTGGAGAGCGGGGGGGAACACTGAAGCTTTCTTT. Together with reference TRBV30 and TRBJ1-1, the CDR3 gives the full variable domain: SQTIHQWPATLVQPVGSPLSLECTVEGTSNPNLYWYRQAAGRGLQLLFYSVGIGQISSEVPQNLSASRPQDRQFILSSKKLLLSDSGFYLCAWRAGGNTEAFFGQGTRLTVV.

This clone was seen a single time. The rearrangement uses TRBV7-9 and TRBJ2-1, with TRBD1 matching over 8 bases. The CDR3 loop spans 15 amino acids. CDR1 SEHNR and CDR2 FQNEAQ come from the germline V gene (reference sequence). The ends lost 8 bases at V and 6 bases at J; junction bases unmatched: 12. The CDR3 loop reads CASPRTGKSSNEQFF. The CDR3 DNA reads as TGTGCCAGCCCTAGGACAGGGAAGTCATCCAATGAGCAGTTCTTC.